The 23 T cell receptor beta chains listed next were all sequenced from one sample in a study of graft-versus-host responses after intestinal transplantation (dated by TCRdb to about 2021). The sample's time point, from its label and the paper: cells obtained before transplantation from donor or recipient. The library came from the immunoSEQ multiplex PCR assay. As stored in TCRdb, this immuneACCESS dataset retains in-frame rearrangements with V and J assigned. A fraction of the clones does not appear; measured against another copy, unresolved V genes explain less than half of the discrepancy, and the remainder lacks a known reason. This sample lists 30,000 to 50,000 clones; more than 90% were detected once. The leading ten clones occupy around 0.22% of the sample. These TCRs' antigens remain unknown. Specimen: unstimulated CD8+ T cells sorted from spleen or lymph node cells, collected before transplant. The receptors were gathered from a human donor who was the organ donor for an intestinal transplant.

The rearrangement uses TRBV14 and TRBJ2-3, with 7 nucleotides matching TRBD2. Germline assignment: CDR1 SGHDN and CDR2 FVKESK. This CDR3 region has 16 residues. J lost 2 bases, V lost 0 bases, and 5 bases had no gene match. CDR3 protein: CASSQEVRGVTDTQYF. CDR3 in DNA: TGTGCCAGCAGCCAAGAGGTCCGGGGGGTCACAGATACGCAGTATTTT.

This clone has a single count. The CDR3 region has the DNA TGCGCCAGCAGCCAAGGGAGTGGCACTGAAGCTTTCTTT. It specifies CASSQGSGTEAFF. The V call is TRBV4-1, the J call TRBJ1-1; D is unclear. Germline V gene lookup returns CDR1 MGHRA and CDR2 YSYEKL. V was pared by 1 base and J by 4 bases, with 7 bases between. This CDR3 is 13 amino acids long.

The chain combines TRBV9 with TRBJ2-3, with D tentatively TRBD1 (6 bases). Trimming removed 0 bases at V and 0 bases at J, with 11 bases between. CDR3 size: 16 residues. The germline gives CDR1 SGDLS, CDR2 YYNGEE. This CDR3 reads CASSVEGGYSTDTQYF. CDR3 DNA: TGTGCCAGCAGCGTAGAAGGGGGATACAGCACAGATACGCAGTATTTT.

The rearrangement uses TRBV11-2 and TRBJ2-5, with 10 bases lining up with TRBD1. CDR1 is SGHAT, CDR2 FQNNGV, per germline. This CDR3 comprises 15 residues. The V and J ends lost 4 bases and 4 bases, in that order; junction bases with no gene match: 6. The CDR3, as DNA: TGTGCCAGCAGCTCAGTGACAGGGGGCAGAGAGACCCAGTACTTC. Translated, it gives CASSSVTGGRETQYF. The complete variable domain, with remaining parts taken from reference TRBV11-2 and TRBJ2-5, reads EAGVAQSPRYKIIEKRQSVAFWCNPISGHATLYWYQQILGQGPKLLIQFQNNGVVDDSQLPKDRFSAERLKGVDSTLKIQPAKLEDSAVYLCASSSVTGGRETQYFGPGTRLLVL.

The CDR3: CATSRGPTDNQPQHF. CDR3 sequence (DNA): TGTGCCACCAGCCGCGGGCCTACCGACAATCAGCCCCAGCATTTT. This rearrangement joins TRBV15 to TRBJ1-5; no firm D call. Trimming shortened V by 5 bases and J by 3 bases, and 14 bases separated the two germline ends. This CDR3 comprises 15 residues. Germline V gene sequence: CDR1 LNHNV, CDR2 YYDKDF (reference sequence).

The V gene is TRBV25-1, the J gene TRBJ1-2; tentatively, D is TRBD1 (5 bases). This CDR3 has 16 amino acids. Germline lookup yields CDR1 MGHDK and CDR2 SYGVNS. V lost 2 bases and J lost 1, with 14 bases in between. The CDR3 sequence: CASSEDGDYLNYGYTF. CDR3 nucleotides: TGTGCCAGCAGTGAAGATGGGGACTATCTTAACTATGGCTACACCTTC.

In DNA form, the CDR3 reads TGTGCCAGCTCACCACTGTCGCTCGGACAGGGCCCTTCACCTAACTATGGCTACACCTTC. This gives the protein CASSPLSLGQGPSPNYGYTF. V is TRBV18 and J is TRBJ1-2; 8 bases are a match to TRBD1. The trim removed 1 base at V and 0 bases at J, leaving 16 bases unmatched. Germline V gene data show CDR1 as KGHSH and CDR2 as LQKENI. The CDR3 extends over 20 amino acids.

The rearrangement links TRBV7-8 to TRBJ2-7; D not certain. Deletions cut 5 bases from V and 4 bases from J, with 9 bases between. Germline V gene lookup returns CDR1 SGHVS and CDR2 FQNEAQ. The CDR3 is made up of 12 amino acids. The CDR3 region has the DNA TGTGCCAGCAGCATCTATGTGTACGAGCAGTACTTC. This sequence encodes CASSIYVYEQYF.

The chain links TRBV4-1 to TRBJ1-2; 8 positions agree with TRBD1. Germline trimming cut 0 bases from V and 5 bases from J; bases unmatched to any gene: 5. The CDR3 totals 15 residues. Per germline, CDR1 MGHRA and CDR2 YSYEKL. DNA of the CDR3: TGCGCCAGCAGCCAAGATCAGGGGGCAGGGTATGGCTACACCTTC. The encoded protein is CASSQDQGAGYGYTF.

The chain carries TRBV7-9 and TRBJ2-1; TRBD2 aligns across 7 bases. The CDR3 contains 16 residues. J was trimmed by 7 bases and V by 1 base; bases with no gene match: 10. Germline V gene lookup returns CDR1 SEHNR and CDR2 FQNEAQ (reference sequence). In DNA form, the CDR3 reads TGTGCCAGCAGCTTAGTGGGAGGGCCTTATGGGAATGAGCAGTTCTTC. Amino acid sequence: CASSLVGGPYGNEQFF.

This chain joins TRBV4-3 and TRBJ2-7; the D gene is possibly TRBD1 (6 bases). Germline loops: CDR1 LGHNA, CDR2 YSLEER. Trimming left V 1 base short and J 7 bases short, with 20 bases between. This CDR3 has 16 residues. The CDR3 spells CASSQGAQGSGLEQYF. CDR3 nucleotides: TGCGCCAGCAGCCAAGGAGCACAGGGATCAGGGCTGGAGCAGTACTTC.

CDR3 bases: TGTGCCAGCACTCTCCCCTCGGGACAGGGGGCGGTCAGCACAGATACGCAGTATTTT. Its protein is CASTLPSGQGAVSTDTQYF. The rearrangement uses TRBV7-9 and TRBJ2-3, with TRBD1 identical over 12 bases. This CDR3 is built from 19 residues. Germline CDR1 and CDR2: SEHNR and FQNEAQ (reference sequence). Unmatched junction bases numbered 14, after V lost 7 bases and J lost 0 bases.

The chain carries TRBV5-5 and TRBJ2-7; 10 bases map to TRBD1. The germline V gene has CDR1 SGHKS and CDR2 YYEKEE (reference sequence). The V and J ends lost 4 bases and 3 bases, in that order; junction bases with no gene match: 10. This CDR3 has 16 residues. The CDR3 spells CASSPAGTGAIYEQYF. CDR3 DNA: TGTGCCAGCAGCCCGGCTGGGACAGGGGCCATCTACGAGCAGTACTTC.

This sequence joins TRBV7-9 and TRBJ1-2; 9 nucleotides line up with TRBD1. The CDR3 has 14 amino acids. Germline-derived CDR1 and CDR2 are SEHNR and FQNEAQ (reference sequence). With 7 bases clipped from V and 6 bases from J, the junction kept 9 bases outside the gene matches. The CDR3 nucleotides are TGTGCCAGCACACCGACAGGGGGAGAGGATGGCTACACCTTC. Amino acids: CASTPTGGEDGYTF.

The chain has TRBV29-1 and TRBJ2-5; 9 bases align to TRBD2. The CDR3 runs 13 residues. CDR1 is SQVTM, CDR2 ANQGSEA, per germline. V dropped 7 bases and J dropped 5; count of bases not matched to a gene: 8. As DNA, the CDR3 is TGCAGCGGGGGTAGCGGGGGACTGGAGACCCAGTACTTC. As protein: CSGGSGGLETQYF.

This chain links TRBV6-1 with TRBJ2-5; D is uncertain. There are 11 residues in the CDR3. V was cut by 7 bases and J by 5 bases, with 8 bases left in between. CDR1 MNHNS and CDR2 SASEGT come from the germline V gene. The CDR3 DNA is TGTGCCAGCAATTTTCTGGAGACCCAGTACTTC. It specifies CASNFLETQYF.

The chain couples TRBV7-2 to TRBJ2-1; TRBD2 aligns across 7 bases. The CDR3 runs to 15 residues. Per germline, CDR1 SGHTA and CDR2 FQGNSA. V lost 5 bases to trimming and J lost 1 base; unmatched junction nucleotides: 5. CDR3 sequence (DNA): TGTGCCAGCAGCGATAGCGGGCTTTCCTACAATGAGCAGTTCTTC. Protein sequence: CASSDSGLSYNEQFF.

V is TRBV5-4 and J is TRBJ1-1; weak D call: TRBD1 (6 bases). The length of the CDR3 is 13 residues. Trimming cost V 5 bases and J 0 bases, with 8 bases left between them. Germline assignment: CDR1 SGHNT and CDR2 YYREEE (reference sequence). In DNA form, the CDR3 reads TGTGCCAGCAGAGGACAGCTGAACACTGAAGCTTTCTTT. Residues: CASRGQLNTEAFF. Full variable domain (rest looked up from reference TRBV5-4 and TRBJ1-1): ETGVTQSPTHLIKTRGQQVTLRCSSQSGHNTVSWYQQALGQGPQFIFQYYREEENGRGNFPPRFSGLQFPNYSSELNVNALELDDSALYLCASRGQLNTEAFFGQGTRLTVV.

The CDR3 loop is CASSIAGIEAFF. The CDR3 nucleotides are TGTGCCAGTAGTATAGCAGGGATTGAAGCTTTCTTT. This chain joins TRBV19 and TRBJ1-1; a possible D gene is TRBD1 (5 bases). Germline-derived CDR1 and CDR2 are LNHDA and SQIVND (reference sequence). The CDR3 contains 12 residues. V gave up 1 base and J gave up 7 bases, with 7 bases separating them.

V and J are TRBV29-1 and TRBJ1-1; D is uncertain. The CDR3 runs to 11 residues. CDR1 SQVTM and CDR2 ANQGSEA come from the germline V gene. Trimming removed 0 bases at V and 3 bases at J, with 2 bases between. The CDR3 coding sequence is TGCAGCGTTGAAGAAGACACTGAAGCTTTCTTT. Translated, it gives CSVEEDTEAFF.

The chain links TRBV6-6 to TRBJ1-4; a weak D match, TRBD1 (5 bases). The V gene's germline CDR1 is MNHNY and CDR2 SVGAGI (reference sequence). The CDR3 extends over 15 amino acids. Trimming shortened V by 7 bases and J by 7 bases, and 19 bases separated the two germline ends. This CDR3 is CASNNGEGPGEKLFF. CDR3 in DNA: TGTGCCAGCAACAACGGGGAGGGGCCCGGTGAAAAACTGTTTTTT.

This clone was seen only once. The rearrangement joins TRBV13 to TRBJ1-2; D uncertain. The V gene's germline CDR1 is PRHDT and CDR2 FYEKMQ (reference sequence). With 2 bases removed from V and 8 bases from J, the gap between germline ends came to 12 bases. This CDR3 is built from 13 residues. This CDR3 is CASSLRGEGGYTF. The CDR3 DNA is TGTGCCAGCAGCTTACGCGGTGAGGGAGGCTACACCTTC.

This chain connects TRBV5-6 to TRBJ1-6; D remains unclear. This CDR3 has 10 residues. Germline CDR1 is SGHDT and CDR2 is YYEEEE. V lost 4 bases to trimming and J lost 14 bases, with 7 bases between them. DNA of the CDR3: TGTGCCAGCAGCGGGTCGTCCCTCCACTTT. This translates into CASSGSSLHF.